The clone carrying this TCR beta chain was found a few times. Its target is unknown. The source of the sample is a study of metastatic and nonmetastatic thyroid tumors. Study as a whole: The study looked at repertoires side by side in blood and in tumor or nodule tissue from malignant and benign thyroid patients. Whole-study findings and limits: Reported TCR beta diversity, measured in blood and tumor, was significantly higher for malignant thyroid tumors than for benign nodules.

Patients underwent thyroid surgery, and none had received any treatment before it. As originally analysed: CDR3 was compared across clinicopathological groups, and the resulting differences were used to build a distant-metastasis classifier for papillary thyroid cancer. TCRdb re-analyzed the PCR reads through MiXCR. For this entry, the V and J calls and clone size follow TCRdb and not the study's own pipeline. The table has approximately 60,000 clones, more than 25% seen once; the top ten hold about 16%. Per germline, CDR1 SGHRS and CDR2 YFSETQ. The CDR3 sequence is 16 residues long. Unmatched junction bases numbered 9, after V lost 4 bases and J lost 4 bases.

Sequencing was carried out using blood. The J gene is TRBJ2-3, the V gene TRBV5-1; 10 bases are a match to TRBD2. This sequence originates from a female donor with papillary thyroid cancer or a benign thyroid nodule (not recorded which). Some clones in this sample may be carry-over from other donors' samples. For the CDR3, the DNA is TGCGCCAGCAGCCCTAGGGTAGCGGGAGGTGCAGATACGCAGTATTTT. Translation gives CASSPRVAGGADTQYF.